A single sample is the source of the 5 T cell receptor beta chains below, sequenced in a study of identical twins (dated by TCRdb to 2016 to 2017). The library was prepared using 5' RACE. Data came from an Illumina HiSeq 2000. Clones were called with MiXCR by TCRdb after fastp trimmed the public reads at Q25, and only in-frame beta chains were retained. Rows matching on CDR3 protein sequence are summarized as one entry with the most common DNA and genes. In all, the sample holds roughly 690,000 distinct CDR3 sequences, and less than 7% of those were seen once. 1.5% to 2% of the sample is held by the ten biggest clonotypes. What was sequenced was naive T cells sorted from blood. Reading the label with the study, this specimen's cell subset or site is: cells isolated with a human naive T-cell isolation kit. The receptors were sampled from a man aged 18 to 29 in good health.

The V call is TRBV14, the J call TRBJ2-5; D not certain. CDR3 length: 16 residues. The germline CDR1 and CDR2 sequences are SGHDN and FVKESK. Trimming took off 1 base at V and 2 bases at J, with 14 bases between the two ends. CDR3 region: CASSQGGATLQETQYF. The CDR3 region has the DNA TGTGCCAGCAGCCAAGGTGGAGCGACCCTGCAAGAGACCCAGTACTTC.

Ten or more counts support this clonotype. The chain joins TRBV27 to TRBJ2-1; 7 bases map to TRBD2. The junction had 13 bases not matched to a gene; V was cut back by 10 bases and J by 7 bases. Germline V gene sequence: CDR1 MNHEY, CDR2 SMNVEV (reference sequence). The CDR3 runs 14 residues. The CDR3 protein is CATNLAGAGNEQFF. The CDR3 nucleotides read TGTGCCACCAACCTGGCGGGAGCGGGTAATGAGCAGTTCTTC.

This clonotype showed up just a few times. The chain uses TRBV6-2 or TRBV6-3 and TRBJ2-7, with 9 bases matching TRBD2. Germline CDR1 MNHEY, CDR2 SVGEGT. The V and J ends lost 0 bases and 1 base, in that order; junction bases with no gene match: 4. The CDR3 totals 16 residues. Here the CDR3 DNA reads TGTGCCAGCAGTTACTCGATGCTAGCGGGATCCTACGAGCAGTACTTC. It encodes CASSYSMLAGSYEQYF.

V is TRBV5-6 and J is TRBJ1-1; TRBD1 aligns across 7 bases. The CDR3 covers 15 residues. The germline CDR1 and CDR2 sequences are SGHDT and YYEEEE. V lost 4 bases to trimming and J lost 10 bases; unmatched junction nucleotides: 16. The CDR3 loop reads CASSLRTGTVPLAFF. The DNA of the CDR3 is TGTGCCAGCAGCCTGAGAACCGGGACAGTGCCTTTAGCTTTCTTT.

Only a few counts were recorded for this clonotype. The chain combines TRBV4-2 with TRBJ1-5; D unresolved. V lost 0 bases, J lost 5 bases, and 11 bases lay in between. From germline, CDR1 is LGHNA and CDR2 YNFKEQ. The CDR3 runs to 15 residues. CDR3 in amino acids: CASSQEPRADQPQHF. The CDR3 DNA follows: TGTGCCAGCAGCCAAGAACCCAGAGCGGATCAGCCCCAGCATTTT.